This passage covers 17 T cell receptor beta chains from one sample sequenced in a study of T cells expressing NK-cell markers (dated by TCRdb to the early 2020s). Libraries were made using 5' RACE. Sequencer: Illumina HiSeq 2000. Based on TCRdb reprocessing of the reads, there is one entry per CDR3 protein sequence, and DNA is missing. This sample's listing comprises 150,000 or so distinct CDR3 sequences. Around a third of the sample lies in the top ten. The sample was blood T cells: a sorted CD56 or NKG2C T cell subset, CD4+ or CD8+ T cells, or bulk PBMC T cells (not recorded which). The receptors shown here come from a woman aged 50 to 65 in good health. Donor details come from another sample of the same person, matched by shared clones.

The chain is built from TRBV5-1 and TRBJ2-4; TCRdb returns TRBD1, unconfirmable since there is no DNA. The CDR3 has 16 amino acids. CDR1 and CDR2 from the germline V gene are SGHRS and YFSETQ. The CDR3 protein is CASSEDRVNAKNIQYF.

Here the CDR3 reads CASSLSGVGQPQHF. The chain is built from TRBV27 and TRBJ1-5; no DNA is available, so the TRBD1 call from TCRdb remains unchecked. The CDR3 is 14 amino acids. Germline V gene lookup returns CDR1 MNHEY and CDR2 SMNVEV (reference sequence).

The chain uses TRBV3-1 and TRBJ2-3; TCRdb reports TRBD2, a call that lacks DNA to check it against. Germline V gene lookup returns CDR1 LGHDT and CDR2 YNNKEL (reference sequence). This CDR3 comprises 19 residues. The CDR3 spells CASSQGQRKGRAHRDTQYF.

V is TRBV12-3 or TRBV12-4 and J is TRBJ2-1; TCRdb calls TRBD2, which cannot be checked without DNA. The CDR3 covers 13 residues. The CDR3 is CASSTGTSDEQFF.

The chain links TRBV19 to TRBJ2-7; TCRdb returns TRBD2, unconfirmable since there is no DNA. CDR1 is LNHDA and CDR2 is SQIVND in the germline V gene (reference sequence). The CDR3 sequence is 15 residues long. The chain's CDR3 is CASSAGLAGAVEQYF. The whole variable domain, remainder taken from reference TRBV19 and TRBJ2-7, is DGGITQSPKYLFRKEGQNVTLSCEQNLNHDAMYWYRQDPGQGLRLIYYSQIVNDFQKGDIAEGYSVSREKKESFPLTVTSAQKNPTAFYLCASSAGLAGAVEQYFGPGTRLTVT.

This rearrangement joins TRBV4-2 to TRBJ2-3; TCRdb reports TRBD2, a call that lacks DNA to check it against. The CDR3 runs 15 residues. Germline-derived CDR1 and CDR2 are LGHNA and YNFKEQ. The CDR3 sequence: CASSRGLESTDTQYF.

This chain connects TRBV28 to TRBJ2-7; TCRdb picks TRBD2, but there is no DNA to check that call. This CDR3 comprises 19 residues. The germline gives CDR1 MDHEN, CDR2 SYDVKM. The CDR3 is CASSSPGASGRVLAYEQYF.

The V and J genes are TRBV15 and TRBJ2-1; TCRdb indicates TRBD2, and absent DNA this call remains unverified. Germline V gene lookup returns CDR1 LNHNV and CDR2 YYDKDF (reference sequence). The CDR3 contains 16 residues. CDR3 sequence reads: CATSRDRAGRGYEQFF.

CDR3 in amino acids: CASGAFGETQYF. The gene calls are TRBV7-9 and TRBJ2-5; no DNA is available, so the TRBD1 call from TCRdb remains unchecked. The CDR3 has 12 amino acids. Germline V gene sequence: CDR1 SEHNR, CDR2 FQNEAQ (reference sequence).

The chain uses TRBV12-3 or TRBV12-4 and TRBJ2-1; the D gene TCRdb calls, TRBD2, cannot be checked with no DNA. The CDR3 loop spans 14 amino acids. The CDR3 sequence: CASSFGRENNEQFF.

The chain joins TRBV7-7 to TRBJ2-1; absent DNA, TCRdb's TRBD1 call cannot be checked. The CDR3 is 12 residues long. Looked up from germline, CDR1 is SSHAT and CDR2 is FNYEAQ (reference sequence). The CDR3 spells CASSGLGGEQFF.

V is TRBV15 and J is TRBJ2-7. The CDR3 covers 13 residues. From germline, CDR1 is LNHNV and CDR2 YYDKDF (reference sequence). Here the CDR3 reads CATRVLGSNEQYF.

The rearrangement joins TRBV7-9 to TRBJ2-1; without DNA, the TCRdb call of TRBD1 cannot be checked. The CDR3 is 14 amino acids. The germline CDR1 and CDR2 sequences are SEHNR and FQNEAQ (reference sequence). The CDR3 is CASGGQGVYNEQFF.

The chain joins TRBV12-3 or TRBV12-4 to TRBJ2-1; without DNA, the TCRdb call of TRBD1 cannot be checked. The CDR3 covers 15 residues. The CDR3 spells CASSLERDPHREQFF.

This chain links TRBV4-1 with TRBJ1-6; TCRdb calls TRBD1, which cannot be checked without DNA. The CDR3 has 16 amino acids. Germline assignment: CDR1 MGHRA and CDR2 YSYEKL. This CDR3 reads CASSQEGDRVGSPLHF.

The chain has TRBV6-2 or TRBV6-3 and TRBJ1-5; TCRdb returns TRBD1, unconfirmable since there is no DNA. Germline values: CDR1 MNHEY, CDR2 SVGEGT. The CDR3 spans 14 residues. The CDR3 protein is CASSTGTDLLPQHF.

The chain employs TRBV5-6 and TRBJ1-5; TCRdb indicates TRBD1, and absent DNA this call remains unverified. The CDR3 has 18 residues. Germline CDR1 is SGHDT and CDR2 is YYEEEE. The CDR3 protein is CASSRAGWDRMSNQPQHF.